These T cell receptor beta chains were read from a single sample in a study of blood T cell repertoires in COVID-19. Assay used: immunoSEQ multiplex PCR; TCRdb lists only in-frame clones, some missing. The data hold approximately 130,000 clones, with 80% to 90% observed a single time. Material: peripheral blood. Receptor source: a man in his 70s with active or convalescent COVID-19. The CDR3 runs from the conserved cysteine through the conserved F or W. The order of the fields is clone size, D gene, V gene, J gene, CDR3 DNA, CDR3 protein. The D gene is left open where the match is weak. Size is omitted from some rows. Given values are once, few, many or a class for expanded clones.

.	.	TRBV27	TRBJ1-1	TGTGCCAGCAGTCCCCTTGGGGGGGTCGCTGAAGCTTTCTTT	CASSPLGGVAEAFF
.	TRBD1	TRBV19	TRBJ1-1	TGTGCCAGTAGCCGGACAGGCGACACTGAAGCTTTCTTT	CASSRTGDTEAFF
.	TRBD2	TRBV7-9	TRBJ2-3	TGTGCCAGCAGCTTAGGGCAGTCTAGCGGTGGGGCAGATACGCAGTATTTT	CASSLGQSSGGADTQYF
.	TRBD2	TRBV7-9	TRBJ2-3	TGTGCCAGCAGCTTTCTCCTAGCGGCCAGCACAGATACGCAGTATTTT	CASSFLLAASTDTQYF
.	.	TRBV3-1/TRBV3-2	TRBJ2-3	TGTGCCAGCAGCCAAGATCAGGACTTGGGAGATACGCAGTATTTT	CASSQDQDLGDTQYF
.	TRBD1	TRBV4-2	TRBJ1-1	TGTGCCAGCAGCCAAGCCCAGGGGGCGGTGATGAACACTGAAGCTTTCTTT	CASSQAQGAVMNTEAFF
.	TRBD2	TRBV27	TRBJ2-3	TGTGCCAGCAAGTCTAGCGGGCCGGATACGCAGTATTTT	CASKSSGPDTQYF
once	TRBD1	TRBV5-1	TRBJ2-5	TGCGCCAGCAGCTTGCAGGGGGCCAAGCAAGAGACCCAGTACTTC	CASSLQGAKQETQYF
.	.	TRBV29-1	TRBJ1-3	TGCAGCGCGACAGCTGGAAACACCATATATTTT	CSATAGNTIYF
.	TRBD2	TRBV27	TRBJ2-7	TGTGCCAGCAGTTTGGGGACTAGCGGGAGAACTATCAACTACGAGCAGTACTTC	CASSLGTSGRTINYEQYF
.	.	TRBV15	TRBJ2-1	TGTGCCACCAGCAGAGAGGCAGCGGGCAGCTCCTACAATGAGCAGTTCTTC	CATSREAAGSSYNEQFF
.	TRBD2	TRBV5-1	TRBJ2-1	TGCGCCAGCAGCCTCGGGACTAGCGAAAACAATGAGCAGTTCTTC	CASSLGTSENNEQFF